This TCR beta chain was sequenced for a study of blood T cell repertoires in COVID-19. Study background: From the United States, Italy and Spain came samples of acute and convalescent COVID-19. In each case, the material was cDNA or gDNA derived from T cells, B-cell-depleted T cells, or PBMCs.

The germline V and J ends were trimmed by 2 bases and 6 bases, with 11 bases remaining between them. Germline V gives CDR1 SQVTM, CDR2 ANQGSEA. The CDR3 runs 13 residues. Per the original methods: Amplification from reference gene primers served as the basis for estimated nucleated cell counts. Using immunoSEQ multiplex PCR, the repertoire was profiled, and TCRdb retains in-frame clones only, with some absent. Clonal size and the V and J genes are those of that table, whereas D and trimming came from the DNA. The data show around 35,000 clones, 70% to 90% seen once. The V call is TRBV29-1, the J call TRBJ1-5; a weak D match, TRBD1 (5 bases). The source of this sequence is a man in his 60s with active COVID-19. Material for sequencing was peripheral blood. Here the CDR3 DNA reads TGCAGCGTTGAACTGGGGACTGGTCAGCCCCAGCATTTT. It yields the protein CSVELGTGQPQHF. Looking up the rest from reference TRBV29-1 and TRBJ1-5 gives the full variable domain: SAVISQKPSRDICQRGTSLTIQCQVDSQVTMMFWYRQQPGQSLTLIATANQGSEATYESGFVIDKFPISRPNLTFSTLTVSNMSPEDSSIYLCSVELGTGQPQHFGDGTRLSIL.